A single sample is the source of the 8 T cell receptor beta chains below, sequenced in a study of blood T cell repertoires in COVID-19. Only in-frame clones appear in the TCRdb table, and some are missing; sequencing was by immunoSEQ multiplex PCR. Of some 270,000 clones detected, 85% to 90% appear once; the ten largest clones hold approximately 4%. What was sequenced was PBMCs or T cells enriched from blood (not recorded which). The source of these receptors is a woman under 40 with acute COVID-19.

The V call is TRBV9, the J call TRBJ1-3; D not certain. In germline, CDR1 is SGDLS, CDR2 YYNGEE. The CDR3 spans 14 residues. The germline V and J ends were trimmed by 4 bases and 0 bases, with 8 bases remaining between them. CDR3 nucleotide sequence: TGTGCCAGCAGCTCTGACAACTCTGGAAACACCATATATTTT. Amino acid sequence: CASSSDNSGNTIYF.

The V call is TRBV5-1, the J call TRBJ2-1, with TRBD2 matching 15 bases. The CDR3 runs 14 residues. J lost 9 bases, V lost 7 bases, and 5 bases had no gene match. Germline CDR1 SGHRS, CDR2 YFSETQ. CDR3 coding DNA: TGCGCCAGCCGCCGGACTAGCGGGGGGGTTGAGCAGTTCTTC. Encoded protein: CASRRTSGGVEQFF.

This clone turned up a few times. The rearrangement uses TRBV5-6 and TRBJ1-2; a weak D match, TRBD1 (6 bases). Germline CDR1 SGHDT, CDR2 YYEEEE. Trimming stripped 5 bases from V and 4 bases from J, with 24 bases between. This CDR3 comprises 17 residues. This CDR3 reads CASSQLNRASAGYGYTF. The CDR3 DNA follows: TGTGCCAGCAGTCAACTAAACAGGGCTTCAGCCGGCTATGGCTACACCTTC.

The V gene is TRBV4-1, the J gene TRBJ2-7; TRBD2 matches 8 bases. V dropped 1 base and J dropped 7; count of bases not matched to a gene: 6. The CDR3 runs to 14 residues. CDR1 and CDR2 (germline): MGHRA, YSYEKL. CDR3 DNA: TGCGCCAGCAGCCAAGGCCCGGGGGGGGAGGAGCAGTACTTC. Protein: CASSQGPGGEEQYF.

The chain couples TRBV6-5 to TRBJ1-2; 9 nucleotides line up with TRBD1. Germline lookup yields CDR1 MNHEY and CDR2 SVGAGI. The CDR3 spans 15 residues. The trim removed 0 bases at V and 4 bases at J, leaving 3 bases unmatched. The chain's CDR3 is CASSYSGQGGYGYTF. The DNA for the CDR3 is TGTGCCAGCAGTTACTCGGGACAGGGAGGCTATGGCTACACCTTC.

The chain combines TRBV4-1 with TRBJ2-3, with 7 bases identical to TRBD2. The length of the CDR3 is 15 residues. V lost 2 bases and J lost 0; bases outside the gene matches: 2. Germline lookup yields CDR1 MGHRA and CDR2 YSYEKL. CDR3 residues: CASSQTSDSTDTQYF. In DNA form, the CDR3 reads TGCGCCAGCAGCCAAACTAGCGACAGCACAGATACGCAGTATTTT.

The chain employs TRBV27 and TRBJ1-5; possible D gene TRBD1, 5 bases. Trimming stripped 4 bases from V and 6 bases from J, with 10 bases between. The CDR3 is 13 amino acids. Germline values: CDR1 MNHEY, CDR2 SMNVEV (reference sequence). The CDR3 DNA follows: TGTGCCAGCAGTTGGGGCGACCGTCAGCCCCAGCATTTT. Its protein product is CASSWGDRQPQHF.

The chain carries TRBV3-1 (or the pseudogene TRBV3-2) and TRBJ2-1; 11 nucleotides match TRBD2. The junction had 7 bases not matched to a gene; V was cut back by 0 bases and J by 9 bases. The germline gives CDR1 LGHDT, CDR2 YNNKEL (reference sequence). The CDR3 has 16 amino acids. The CDR3 sequence: CASSQEGLAEGGEQFF. CDR3 bases: TGTGCCAGCAGCCAAGAGGGACTAGCGGAGGGGGGTGAGCAGTTCTTC.